The subject of this entry is one TCR beta chain. The record originates from a study of blood T cell repertoires in COVID-19. For the study at large: Sites across the United States, Italy and Spain contributed samples from acute and convalescent COVID-19.

TCRdb's table, derived via immunoSEQ multiplex PCR, lists solely in-frame clones and lacks some. The data show fewer than 250,000 clones, around 90% seen once. This CDR3 spans 14 amino acids. CDR1 is LNHDA, CDR2 SQIVND, per germline (reference sequence). Trimming stripped 3 bases from V and 2 bases from J, with 8 bases between. The receptor comes from a man aged 55-75 years who had recovered from COVID-19. Sequenced: peripheral blood. The chain is built from TRBV19 and TRBJ1-5; D is uncertain. Here the CDR3 DNA reads TGTGCCAGTAGTATCGCCCAGGGCAATCAGCCCCAGCATTTT. As protein: CASSIAQGNQPQHF. Filled out from reference TRBV19 and TRBJ1-5, the complete variable domain reads DGGITQSPKYLFRKEGQNVTLSCEQNLNHDAMYWYRQDPGQGLRLIYYSQIVNDFQKGDIAEGYSVSREKKESFPLTVTSAQKNPTAFYLCASSIAQGNQPQHFGDGTRLSIL.